The text below deals with one T cell receptor beta chain. The antigen is unknown. The PCR used 60 Vbeta and 13 Jbeta primers. Profiled with immunoSEQ multiplex PCR; TCRdb holds only in-frame clones, not every one. The table lists 200,000 or so clones, 82% of them singletons. The data were taken from a study of cytomegalovirus exposure and HLA in healthy donors. Notes on the study in general: Among TCR beta chains, those listed as cytomegalovirus-associated numbered more than 150.

The trim removed 2 bases at V and 2 bases at J, leaving 3 bases unmatched. The germline V gene encodes CDR1 SGHTA and CDR2 FQGNSA. This CDR3 comprises 15 residues. The specimen was PBMCs. The TCR sequence derives from a woman in her forties or fifties in good health and CMV-seropositive. The gene calls are TRBV7-2 and TRBJ2-1, with 7 bases matching TRBD2. CDR3 amino acids: CASSLSRGAYNEQFF. The CDR3 nucleotides read TGTGCCAGCAGCTTAAGCCGGGGGGCCTACAATGAGCAGTTCTTC.